One and the same sample provided the 27 T cell receptor beta chains below, sequenced in a study of T cell responses to AZD1222 COVID-19 vaccine. Profiling relied on immunoSEQ multiplex PCR, and the TCRdb table lists in-frame clones only, not all of them. The sample shows 40,000 to 45,000 clones, over 80% of them seen only once. This sample comprised peripheral blood, obtained on day 0 of AZD1222 vaccination. The source is an adult in good health.

The rearrangement joins TRBV10-3 to TRBJ2-7; D not certain. The V end was cut by 0 bases, the J end by 2 bases, with 8 bases between. This CDR3 has 14 residues. Germline CDR1 is ENHRY and CDR2 is SYGVKD. CDR3 in amino acids: CAISESYGTYEQYF. The CDR3 coding sequence is TGTGCCATCAGTGAGTCTTACGGTACCTACGAGCAGTACTTC.

This clone was seen a handful of times. The chain joins TRBV6-5 to TRBJ2-3, with D unresolved. This CDR3 spans 13 amino acids. V was cut by 2 bases and J by 3 bases, with 6 bases left in between. Germline V gene lookup returns CDR1 MNHEY and CDR2 SVGAGI. For the CDR3, the DNA is TGTGCCAGCAGTTACGAGTTAACAGATACGCAGTATTTT. It specifies CASSYELTDTQYF.

In this sample, this clone turned up many times. The rearrangement links TRBV5-8 to TRBJ1-1; D ambiguous. With 1 base removed from V and 8 bases from J, the gap between germline ends came to 18 bases. There are 15 residues in the CDR3. Germline values: CDR1 SGHTS, CDR2 YDEGEE. The CDR3 DNA sequence: TGTGCCAGCAGCTTGTTTGGAGGCGGGGAGGAAGAAGCTTTCTTT. The encoded protein is CASSLFGGGEEEAFF.

J is TRBJ2-1 and V is TRBV18; TRBD1 might be the D (6 bases). V dropped 2 bases and J dropped 6 bases, with 11 bases sitting between them. CDR1 and CDR2 (germline): KGHSH, LQKENI. The CDR3 has 14 residues. Here the CDR3 reads CASSPSKGVNEQFF. DNA of the CDR3: TGTGCCAGCTCACCAAGTAAGGGGGTCAATGAGCAGTTCTTC. The full variable domain, its missing parts supplied by reference TRBV18 and TRBJ2-1, is NAGVMQNPRHLVRRRGQEARLRCSPMKGHSHVYWYRQLPEEGLKFMVYLQKENIIDESGMPKERFSAEFPKEGPSILRIQQVVRGDSAAYFCASSPSKGVNEQFFGPGTRLTVL.

J is TRBJ1-2 and V is TRBV5-8; the D gene is possibly TRBD1 (6 bases). The V end was cut by 4 bases, the J end by 4 bases, with 20 bases between. Germline-derived CDR1 and CDR2 are SGHTS and YDEGEE. The CDR3 has 16 residues. CDR3 sequence (DNA): TGTGCCAGCAGCGCCGGAGGGCGAGGGGGGTCCTATGGCTACACCTTC. This sequence encodes CASSAGGRGGSYGYTF.

DNA for the CDR3: TGTGCCAGCAGTTATAGCAGCTCCTACAATGAGCAGTTCTTC. Its protein is CASSYSSSYNEQFF. The chain couples TRBV28 to TRBJ2-1; the D is unclear. Germline CDR1 and CDR2: MDHEN and SYDVKM. The V end was cut by 4 bases, the J end by 0 bases, with 7 bases between. The CDR3 consists of 14 residues.

The V call is TRBV5-1, the J call TRBJ1-3, with TRBD1 as a possible D gene (6 bases). Germline CDR1 SGHRS, CDR2 YFSETQ. V was shortened by 0 bases and J by 4 bases, with 17 bases between the two germline ends. The CDR3 extends over 17 amino acids. The CDR3 DNA reads as TGCGCCAGCAGCTTGGATGGCAGGGGAAGAGCCGGAAACACCATATATTTT. It specifies CASSLDGRGRAGNTIYF.

The chain couples TRBV7-2 to TRBJ2-5; D assignment may be TRBD1 or TRBD2 (7 bases each). The germline V and J ends were trimmed by 5 bases and 5 bases, with 12 bases remaining between them. The CDR3 sequence is 13 residues long. From germline, CDR1 is SGHTA and CDR2 FQGNSA. CDR3 DNA sequence: TGTGCCAGCAGCACGCAGGGGGGGGAGACCCAGTACTTC. Protein product: CASSTQGGETQYF.

J is TRBJ2-5 and V is TRBV5-4; D remains unclear. Germline assignment: CDR1 SGHNT and CDR2 YYREEE (reference sequence). V was cut by 0 bases and J by 0 bases, with 6 bases left in between. CDR3 length: 14 amino acids. The CDR3 nucleotides read TGTGCCAGCAGCTTGGGGGCCGACCAAGAGACCCAGTACTTC. Protein product: CASSLGADQETQYF.

This rearrangement joins TRBV29-1 to TRBJ2-7; D is tentatively TRBD1 or TRBD2 (5 bases each). The CDR3 consists of 12 residues. Deletions cut 7 bases from V and 0 bases from J, with 10 bases between. Germline V gene lookup returns CDR1 SQVTM and CDR2 ANQGSEA. The CDR3 bases are TGCAGCGCCGGGACGGCCTCCTACGAGCAGTACTTC. It translates to CSAGTASYEQYF.

The gene calls are TRBV5-4 and TRBJ1-3; no reliable D call. V was clipped by 0 bases and J by 3 bases, with 7 bases between them. The CDR3 contains 14 residues. From germline, CDR1 is SGHNT and CDR2 YYREEE (reference sequence). CDR3 sequence reads: CASSLGQDGNTIYF. CDR3 sequence (DNA): TGTGCCAGCAGCTTGGGGCAGGATGGAAACACCATATATTTT.

This clone occurred a few times. V gene TRBV28 combines with J gene TRBJ1-2; 7 bases are shared with TRBD1. The junction had 5 bases not matched to a gene; V was cut back by 4 bases and J by 3 bases. The CDR3 has 14 amino acids. CDR1 and CDR2 from the germline V gene are MDHEN and SYDVKM. In DNA form, the CDR3 reads TGTGCCAGCAGTTCTAACAGGGGTTACTATGGCTACACCTTC. Encoded protein: CASSSNRGYYGYTF.

This chain joins TRBV21-1 and TRBJ1-2; the table's D call, TRBD1, has no DNA check behind it. TRBV21-1 is shown as a pseudogene. The CDR3 consists of 14 residues. Written as DNA, the CDR3 is TGTGCCAGCGCCCCTACAGGGTTATTCGGTGGCTACACCTTC. Translated, it gives CASAPTGLFGGYTF.

This clone was detected only once. This chain connects TRBV29-1 to TRBJ1-1; TRBD1 might be the D (5 bases). CDR1 SQVTM and CDR2 ANQGSEA come from the germline V gene. V was clipped by 7 bases and J by 3 bases, with 12 bases between them. The CDR3 sequence is 12 residues long. The CDR3 here is CSASGGYTEAFF. As DNA, the CDR3 is TGCAGCGCCTCGGGGGGGTACACTGAAGCTTTCTTT.

The genes are TRBV6-5 and TRBJ1-2; 9 nucleotides match TRBD1. Trimming took 10 bases from V and 6 from J; bases not matched to a gene: 6. CDR1 MNHEY and CDR2 SVGAGI come from the germline V gene. This CDR3 has 12 amino acids. CDR3 bases: TGTGCCACGACCCGGGACAGGGATGGCTACACCTTC. It is translated as CATTRDRDGYTF.

V gene TRBV3-1 (or the pseudogene TRBV3-2) combines with J gene TRBJ2-5; D remains unclear. Looked up from germline, CDR1 is LGHDT and CDR2 is YNNKEL (reference sequence). The CDR3 runs 13 residues. Trimming took 1 base from V and 9 from J, leaving 12 bases between them. The CDR3 sequence is CASSQVGQSAQYF. CDR3 coding DNA: TGTGCCAGCAGCCAAGTAGGCCAGTCGGCCCAGTACTTC.

This chain joins TRBV28 and TRBJ2-1; tentative D call: TRBD1 (5 bases). From germline, CDR1 is MDHEN and CDR2 SYDVKM. V shed 6 bases and J shed 6 bases, with 18 bases lying between them. The CDR3 extends over 15 amino acids. CDR3 nucleotide sequence: TGTGCCAGCAGCCGAAGCGCGTTGGGGCGCAATGAGCAGTTCTTC. Protein product: CASSRSALGRNEQFF. The complete variable domain, with remaining parts taken from reference TRBV28 and TRBJ2-1, reads DVKVTQSSRYLVKRTGEKVFLECVQDMDHENMFWYRQDPGLGLRLIYFSYDVKMKEKGDIPEGYSVSREKKERFSLILESASTNQTSMYLCASSRSALGRNEQFFGPGTRLTVL.

This rearrangement joins TRBV11-2 to TRBJ2-1; D is perhaps TRBD2 (6 bases). The germline V gene has CDR1 SGHAT and CDR2 FQNNGV. This CDR3 contains 16 residues. The V gene lost 1 base and the J gene lost 4 bases, with 14 bases spanning the gap. This chain's CDR3 is CASSLGGTRSYNEQFF. CDR3 nucleotide sequence: TGTGCCAGCAGCTTAGGCGGGACCCGGTCGTACAATGAGCAGTTCTTC.

CDR3 coding DNA: TGTGCCAGCAGCGGGGGGGCCGATCAGCCCCAGCATTTT. This sequence encodes CASSGGADQPQHF. The chain joins TRBV25-1 to TRBJ1-5; a weak D match, TRBD1 (6 bases). The germline CDR1 and CDR2 sequences are MGHDK and SYGVNS. The CDR3 sequence is 13 residues long. Deletions cut 6 bases from V and 5 bases from J, with 11 bases between.

V usage is TRBV2 and J usage is TRBJ2-2, with 7 bases matching TRBD2. Unmatched junction bases numbered 5, after V lost 4 bases and J lost 0 bases. CDR3 length: 16 residues. Germline V gene sequence: CDR1 SNHLY, CDR2 FYNNEI. This chain's CDR3 is CASSGVRGANTGELFF. CDR3 in DNA: TGTGCCAGCAGTGGGGTTCGGGGGGCGAACACCGGGGAGCTGTTTTTT.

The genes are TRBV6-1 and TRBJ2-1, with 7 bases lining up with TRBD2. With V trimmed by 2 bases and J by 2 bases, 6 bases remained unmatched. Germline loops: CDR1 MNHNS, CDR2 SASEGT. This CDR3 has 16 residues. The CDR3 region is CASSEILLATYNEQFF. CDR3 DNA sequence: TGTGCCAGCAGTGAAATACTACTAGCGACCTACAATGAGCAGTTCTTC.

The table lists this clone with a count of one. This chain links TRBV28 with TRBJ1-6, with 9 bases identical to TRBD1. In germline, CDR1 is MDHEN, CDR2 SYDVKM. Losses at the gene ends were 0 bases for V and 5 bases for J; bases not matched to a gene: 5. The CDR3 consists of 17 residues. This CDR3 is CASSLWVGQGNNSPLHF. The DNA for the CDR3 is TGTGCCAGCAGTTTATGGGTGGGACAGGGAAATAATTCACCCCTCCACTTT.

This clone was picked up one time. The gene calls are TRBV28 and TRBJ2-2; maybe TRBD1 (5 bases). Germline V gene data show CDR1 as MDHEN and CDR2 as SYDVKM. The length of the CDR3 is 15 residues. Trimming left V 3 bases short and J 5 bases short, with 13 bases between. CDR3 DNA: TGTGCCAGCAGTTTTGTGGGGCCGCGGACCGGGGAGCTGTTTTTT. It codes for CASSFVGPRTGELFF.

The chain recombines TRBV25-1 with TRBJ2-2; 7 nucleotides align to TRBD1. Germline-derived CDR1 and CDR2 are MGHDK and SYGVNS. The J segment lost 3 bases and the V segment lost 5 bases, leaving 6 bases of the junction unmatched. The CDR3 length is 15 residues. The CDR3 DNA is TGTGCCAGCAGTAAAGACAGGGTGGACACCGGGGAGCTGTTTTTT. As protein: CASSKDRVDTGELFF.

The rearrangement joins TRBV3-1 (or the pseudogene TRBV3-2) to TRBJ2-7; no clear D gene. Germline V lookup: CDR1 LGHDT, CDR2 YNNKEL (reference sequence). V lost 2 bases to trimming and J lost 5 bases, with 7 bases between them. This CDR3 is built from 12 residues. Written as DNA, the CDR3 is TGTGCCAGCAGCCAACCCCCAAACGAGCAGTACTTC. Amino acid sequence: CASSQPPNEQYF.

The chain joins TRBV14 to TRBJ2-7; D is unclear. The germline V and J ends were trimmed by 0 bases and 6 bases, with 6 bases remaining between them. CDR3 length equals 12 residues. CDR1 is SGHDN, CDR2 FVKESK, per germline. The CDR3 coding sequence is TGTGCCAGCAGCCAAGAGGTCTCCGAGCAGTACTTC. It is translated as CASSQEVSEQYF.

V usage is TRBV3-1 (or the pseudogene TRBV3-2) and J usage is TRBJ2-1; D perhaps matches TRBD2 (5 bases). With 3 bases removed from V and 0 bases from J, the gap between germline ends came to 15 bases. Germline V gene lookup returns CDR1 LGHDT and CDR2 YNNKEL (reference sequence). CDR3 length: 17 residues. The CDR3 spells CASSQIGGYSSYNEQFF. The CDR3 DNA sequence: TGTGCCAGCAGCCAGATCGGCGGGTACAGCTCCTACAATGAGCAGTTCTTC.